Listed below are T cell receptor beta chains from one sample, sequenced in a study of blood T cell repertoires in COVID-19. Measured with immunoSEQ multiplex PCR; TCRdb has only the in-frame clones, and not every one. Of 31,000 or so clones listed, roughly nine tenths are singletons. Sequenced material: peripheral blood. The receptor set was obtained from a man older than 75 with acute or convalescent COVID-19. CDR3s include the opening cysteine and the closing phenylalanine or tryptophan. Fields, in order: J gene, D gene, V gene, CDR3 DNA, CDR3 protein. A D gene is named only where the DNA matches it firmly.

TRBJ1-1 - TRBV11-3 TGTGCCAGCAGCTTAGACAGGACAGCAAGCCCGGACACTGAAGCTTTCTTT CASSLDRTASPDTEAFF
TRBJ2-7 - TRBV11-3 TGTGCCAGCAGCTTAGCAGGGGTCTCCTACGAGCAGTACTTC CASSLAGVSYEQYF
TRBJ1-5 - TRBV2 TGTGCCAGCAATTTAGGGGATTTTCAGCCCCAGCATTTT CASNLGDFQPQHF
TRBJ2-7 TRBD1 TRBV29-1 TGCAGCGTTACCCCCGGGACAGGGAAGAAGTACGAGCAGTACTTC CSVTPGTGKKYEQYF
TRBJ1-5 - TRBV7-8 TGTGCCAGCAGCATAAATAGCAATCAGCCCCAGCATTTT CASSINSNQPQHF
TRBJ2-2 - TRBV9 TGTGCCAGCAGCCTGGGGGGGCGCTCGGCCGGGGAGCTGTTTTTT CASSLGGRSAGELFF
TRBJ2-2 TRBD2 TRBV7-2 TGTGCCAGCAGGCGTAGCGGTGGACTAGCGGGCACCGGGGAGCTGTTTTTT CASRRSGGLAGTGELFF
TRBJ2-2 TRBD1 TRBV12-5 TGTGCTAGTGGTCGGACAGGGGGGACCACCGGGGAGCTGTTTTTT CASGRTGGTTGELFF
TRBJ2-7 TRBD1 TRBV7-2 TGTGCCAGCAGCTTGACAGGGAGTGGGCACTACGAGCAGTACTTC CASSLTGSGHYEQYF
TRBJ2-1 - TRBV5-5 TGTGCCAGCAGCTTTAACAGGGACAATGAGCAGTTCTTC CASSFNRDNEQFF
TRBJ2-1 - TRBV7-9 TGTGCCAGCAGCTTAGTCGGGTTGGCGGCCGAGCAGTTCTTC CASSLVGLAAEQFF